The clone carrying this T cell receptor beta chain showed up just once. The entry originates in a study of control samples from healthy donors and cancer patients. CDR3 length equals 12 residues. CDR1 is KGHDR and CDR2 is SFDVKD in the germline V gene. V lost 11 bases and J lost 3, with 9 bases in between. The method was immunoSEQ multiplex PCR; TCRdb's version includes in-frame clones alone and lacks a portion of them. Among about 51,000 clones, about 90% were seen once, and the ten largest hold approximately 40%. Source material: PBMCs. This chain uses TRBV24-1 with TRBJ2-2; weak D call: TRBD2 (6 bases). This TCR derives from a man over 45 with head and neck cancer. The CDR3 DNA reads TGTGCCATCGGGGGAGACACCGGGGAGCTGTTTTTT. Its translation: CAIGGDTGELFF.